These 24 T cell receptor beta chains were all obtained from the same sample, sequenced in a study of T cell responses to AZD1222 COVID-19 vaccine. Repertoires were generated with immunoSEQ multiplex PCR, while TCRdb's copy carries only in-frame clones and drops some. This sample has approximately 77,000 clones, with 92% found just once. The input for sequencing was peripheral blood, taken 28 days after the second AZD1222 dose. These receptors originate from an adult who received the AZD1222 COVID-19 vaccine.

The chain uses TRBV7-3 and TRBJ2-7; TRBD2 agrees at 10 bases. V gave up 6 bases and J gave up 2 bases; unmatched junction bases: 10. This CDR3 has 16 residues. The germline V gene encodes CDR1 SGHTA and CDR2 FQGTGA. CDR3 nucleotide sequence: TGTGCCAGCAGTCCTACACTAGCGGGAACGGCCTACGAGCAGTACTTC. This translates into CASSPTLAGTAYEQYF.

The chain has TRBV24-1 and TRBJ2-2, with 9 positions matching TRBD2. This CDR3 region has 17 residues. J was trimmed by 1 base and V by 1 base; bases with no gene match: 3. In germline, CDR1 is KGHDR, CDR2 SFDVKD. The CDR3 reads CATSDFSREGNTGELFF. The DNA for the CDR3 is TGTGCCACCAGTGATTTCTCGCGGGAGGGGAACACCGGGGAGCTGTTTTTT.

The rearrangement joins TRBV18 to TRBJ1-2; D may be TRBD1 (6 bases). This CDR3 is built from 13 residues. Germline CDR1 and CDR2: KGHSH and LQKENI. V lost 2 bases and J lost 4, with 8 bases in between. The CDR3 region is CASSPGDIYGYTF. CDR3 in DNA: TGTGCCAGCTCACCAGGGGACATCTATGGCTACACCTTC.

The rearrangement links TRBV15 to TRBJ1-4, with D hard to call. V lost 0 bases and J 4 bases, leaving 6 bases between the germline ends. Germline V gene data show CDR1 as LNHNV and CDR2 as YYDKDF (reference sequence). The CDR3 is made up of 14 amino acids. CDR3 in amino acids: CATSRDKFNEKLFF. In DNA form, the CDR3 reads TGTGCCACCAGCAGAGACAAGTTTAATGAAAAACTGTTTTTT.

This chain links TRBV24-1 with TRBJ2-2, with 9 nucleotides matching TRBD1. The J segment lost 4 bases and the V segment lost 2 bases, leaving 22 bases of the junction unmatched. The CDR3 sequence is 22 residues long. The germline CDR1 and CDR2 sequences are KGHDR and SFDVKD. CDR3 in DNA: TGTGCCACCAGTGATTCGCCCAGCGTGGACAGGGGCATGTCCGTTGGCACCGGGGAGCTGTTTTTT. It yields the protein CATSDSPSVDRGMSVGTGELFF.

The chain employs TRBV12-3 or TRBV12-4 and TRBJ1-4, with D maybe TRBD1 (5 bases). Trimming pared 3 bases from V and 11 bases from J, leaving 13 bases between. The CDR3 is 13 residues long. This CDR3 reads CASSFDRGPKLFF. DNA of the CDR3: TGTGCCAGCAGTTTTGATAGGGGACCCAAACTGTTTTTT.

The J gene is TRBJ1-5, the V gene TRBV6-5; possible D gene TRBD1, 6 bases. Trimming stripped 4 bases from V and 4 bases from J, with 14 bases between. The germline CDR1 and CDR2 sequences are MNHEY and SVGAGI. CDR3 length equals 15 residues. CDR3 sequence reads: CASSLGHWVNQPQHF. CDR3 bases: TGTGCCAGCAGTTTGGGACATTGGGTTAATCAGCCCCAGCATTTT.

The rearrangement links TRBV19 to TRBJ2-2, with 7 bases that match TRBD2. The germline V gene has CDR1 LNHDA and CDR2 SQIVND (reference sequence). This CDR3 has 15 amino acids. The V and J ends lost 4 bases and 7 bases, in that order; junction bases with no gene match: 9. The CDR3, as DNA: TGTGCCAGTAGTAATGCGAGGGAGGGCCTCGGGGAGCTGTTTTTT. The encoded protein is CASSNAREGLGELFF.

The chain has TRBV29-1 and TRBJ2-3; 7 bases map to TRBD1. This CDR3 is built from 11 residues. Germline V CDR1 and CDR2: SQVTM, ANQGSEA. V shed 7 bases and J 6 bases; nucleotides not matched to a gene: 4. The CDR3 DNA reads TGCAGCGCGACAGGGTATGATACGCAGTATTTT. This encodes CSATGYDTQYF.

The V and J genes are TRBV7-7 and TRBJ2-5; D unclear. This CDR3 comprises 14 residues. Germline assignment: CDR1 SSHAT and CDR2 FNYEAQ (reference sequence). The V end was cut by 3 bases, the J end by 1 base, with 9 bases between. CDR3 in DNA: TGTGCCAGCAGCTTGGACCCAAGCCAAGAGACCCAGTACTTC. Translation gives CASSLDPSQETQYF.

The chain is built from TRBV10-2 and TRBJ1-1, with D unresolved. The germline V and J ends were trimmed by 2 bases and 7 bases, with 5 bases remaining between them. The CDR3 is 11 amino acids. Germline V CDR1 and CDR2: WSHSY, SAAADI. The CDR3: CASSERDEAFF. The CDR3 DNA reads as TGCGCCAGCAGTGAGAGGGATGAAGCTTTCTTT.

CDR3 coding DNA: TGTGCCAGCAGTTTAAGGGGGAGTTCACCCCTCCACTTT. Translating it yields CASSLRGSSPLHF. This chain links TRBV27 with TRBJ1-6; D is possibly TRBD1 (6 bases). Germline V gene lookup returns CDR1 MNHEY and CDR2 SMNVEV (reference sequence). The CDR3 extends over 13 amino acids. The V end was cut by 2 bases, the J end by 9 bases, with 8 bases between.

This clone was detected once. The chain employs TRBV20-1 and TRBJ1-5; 11 bases match TRBD1. V was pared by 3 bases and J by 3 bases, with 7 bases of the junction left unmatched. Germline-derived CDR1 and CDR2 are DFQATT and SNEGSKA (reference sequence). CDR3 length: 16 amino acids. CDR3 residues: CSASRDRGEDNQPQHF. The DNA of the CDR3 is TGCAGTGCTAGTCGGGACAGGGGGGAGGACAATCAGCCCCAGCATTTT.

The chain uses TRBV30 and TRBJ1-2; maybe TRBD1 (5 bases). Germline CDR1 GTSNPN, CDR2 SVGIG (reference sequence). The CDR3 is 17 amino acids. V was shortened by 4 bases and J by 2 bases, with 23 bases between the two germline ends. CDR3: CAWIFPPPGGVNYGYTF. CDR3 bases: TGTGCCTGGATATTTCCTCCTCCGGGGGGGGTGAACTATGGCTACACCTTC.

The chain is built from TRBV12-3 or TRBV12-4 and TRBJ1-1, with D hard to call. The CDR3 has 12 residues. V lost 5 bases to trimming and J lost 4 bases, with 8 bases between them. The CDR3 region is CASSLQVTEAFF. In nucleotides, the CDR3 is TGTGCCAGCAGTCTTCAAGTCACTGAAGCTTTCTTT.

The genes are TRBV7-8 and TRBJ1-1; D uncertain. V was clipped by 2 bases and J by 1 base, with 14 bases between them. This CDR3 comprises 16 residues. CDR1 is SGHVS, CDR2 FQNEAQ, per germline. The CDR3 loop reads CASSLSGSTKNTEAFF. The CDR3 nucleotides read TGTGCCAGCAGCTTATCGGGAAGCACGAAGAACACTGAAGCTTTCTTT.

This chain joins TRBV7-6 and TRBJ2-4; D gene unclear. CDR1 SGHVS and CDR2 FNYEAQ come from the germline V gene. V lost 4 bases to trimming and J lost 0 bases, with 13 bases between them. The CDR3 loop spans 16 amino acids. The CDR3 coding sequence is TGTGCCAGCAGCTCGTCCCCGTGGGGAGCCAAAAACATTCAGTACTTC. Translated: CASSSSPWGAKNIQYF.

This chain joins TRBV5-6 and TRBJ2-3; D perhaps matches TRBD2 (6 bases). V was pared by 1 base and J by 0 bases, with 9 bases between. CDR1 and CDR2 (germline): SGHDT, YYEEEE. The CDR3 has 15 residues. The CDR3 DNA reads TGTGCCAGCAGCTTGCAGGGAGGTAGCACAGATACGCAGTATTTT. Amino acids: CASSLQGGSTDTQYF.

CDR3 coding DNA: TGTGCCAGCAGGGACTCCTCCGGGACAGGGGGCCATGGCTACACCTTC. The encoded protein is CASRDSSGTGGHGYTF. V usage is TRBV27 and J usage is TRBJ1-2, with 12 nucleotides matching TRBD1. Looked up from germline, CDR1 is MNHEY and CDR2 is SMNVEV (reference sequence). The CDR3 consists of 16 residues. Trimming removed 6 bases from V and 6 bases from J; junction bases left unmatched: 11.

The V and J genes are TRBV7-8 and TRBJ1-1, with D unresolved. V was trimmed by 0 bases and J by 1 base, leaving 3 bases between them. Germline V lookup: CDR1 SGHVS, CDR2 FQNEAQ. The CDR3 sequence is 13 residues long. CDR3 in DNA: TGTGCCAGCAGCTTAGCGCAGAACACTGAAGCTTTCTTT. It specifies CASSLAQNTEAFF.

This rearrangement joins TRBV9 to TRBJ2-1, with D perhaps matching TRBD2 (5 bases). Germline CDR1 is SGDLS and CDR2 is YYNGEE. V lost 2 bases, J lost 3 bases, and 12 bases lay in between. This CDR3 has 15 residues. The CDR3 region is CASSVRGILYNEQFF. CDR3 sequence (DNA): TGTGCCAGCAGCGTCCGGGGAATCCTCTACAATGAGCAGTTCTTC.

The CDR3 protein is CSASNYDRDNHSGYTF. The CDR3 DNA follows: TGCAGTGCTAGTAACTATGACCGGGATAATCATAGTGGCTACACCTTC. This chain connects TRBV20-1 to TRBJ1-2; no firm D call. Germline CDR1 and CDR2: DFQATT and SNEGSKA (reference sequence). The V gene lost 3 bases and the J gene lost 7 bases, with 24 bases spanning the gap. The length of the CDR3 is 16 residues.

The chain has TRBV15 and TRBJ1-6; D gene uncertain. Trimming pared 0 bases from V and 10 bases from J, leaving 16 bases between. Germline V gene lookup returns CDR1 LNHNV and CDR2 YYDKDF (reference sequence). The CDR3 contains 16 residues. Here the CDR3 DNA reads TGTGCCACCAGCAGAGATTTAGACTATAGGCACTCACCCCTCCACTTT. Encoded protein: CATSRDLDYRHSPLHF.

The chain links TRBV6-6 to TRBJ1-6, with a weak D call TRBD1 (5 bases). CDR1 is MNHNY, CDR2 SVGAGI, per germline (reference sequence). The V gene lost 6 bases and the J gene lost 8 bases, with 8 bases spanning the gap. CDR3 length equals 12 residues. DNA for the CDR3: TGTGCCAGCAGCCGAGGGGATTCACCCCTCCACTTT. Its translation: CASSRGDSPLHF.